One sample yielded the 20 T cell receptor beta chains listed below, sequenced in a study of blood T cell repertoires in COVID-19. Libraries were prepared by immunoSEQ multiplex PCR; TCRdb keeps only in-frame clonotypes and omits some of them. The data show 250,000 to 350,000 clones, with around nine tenths seen just once and around 11% held by the top ten. Material: peripheral blood. Receptors were obtained from a woman in her 30s with COVID-19, enrolled during active disease.

The V call is TRBV3-1 (or the pseudogene TRBV3-2), the J call TRBJ2-3, with no clear D. From germline, CDR1 is LGHDT and CDR2 YNNKEL (reference sequence). V was clipped by 0 bases and J by 3 bases, with 10 bases between them. This CDR3 is built from 15 residues. The CDR3 protein is CASSQEARSTDTQYF. CDR3 nucleotide sequence: TGTGCCAGCAGCCAAGAGGCTAGGAGTACAGATACGCAGTATTTT.

This chain uses TRBV29-1 with TRBJ2-7, with 8 bases lining up with TRBD2. Per germline, CDR1 SQVTM and CDR2 ANQGSEA. Trimming at V came to 4 bases and at J to 0 bases, leaving 5 bases not matched to a gene. The CDR3 is 14 residues long. This CDR3 is CSVVRGGSSYEQYF. DNA for the CDR3: TGCAGCGTTGTTCGGGGGGGGAGCTCCTACGAGCAGTACTTC.

V gene TRBV7-2 combines with J gene TRBJ1-1, with D uncertain. The CDR3 contains 13 residues. Germline loops: CDR1 SGHTA, CDR2 FQGNSA. Deletions cut 8 bases from V and 1 base from J, with 11 bases between. CDR3 residues: CASCRQQNTEAFF. DNA of the CDR3: TGTGCCAGCTGCAGACAACAGAACACTGAAGCTTTCTTT. Supplemented by reference TRBV7-2 and TRBJ1-1, the full variable domain reads GAGVSQSPSNKVTEKGKDVELRCDPISGHTALYWYRQSLGQGLEFLIYFQGNSAPDKSGLPSDRFSAERTGGSVSTLTIQRTQQEDSAVYLCASCRQQNTEAFFGQGTRLTVV.

V is TRBV3-1 (or the pseudogene TRBV3-2) and J is TRBJ2-1; maybe TRBD2 (5 bases). This CDR3 is built from 15 residues. CDR1 and CDR2 (germline): LGHDT, YNNKEL (reference sequence). V was trimmed by 4 bases and J by 4 bases, leaving 14 bases between them. This chain's CDR3 is CASSRTRGQYNEQFF. CDR3 coding DNA: TGTGCCAGCAGCCGGACTCGCGGGCAATACAATGAGCAGTTCTTC.

The J gene is TRBJ1-1, the V gene TRBV10-1; TRBD1 might be the D (5 bases). This CDR3 contains 14 residues. V shed 0 bases and J shed 6 bases, with 11 bases lying between them. Per the germline V gene, CDR1 is WNHNN and CDR2 is SYGVQD (reference sequence). CDR3 amino acids: CASSESLTGPEAFF. The CDR3 DNA follows: TGCGCCAGCAGTGAGTCTTTAACAGGCCCTGAAGCTTTCTTT.

This clone occurred a few times. The V call is TRBV9, the J call TRBJ2-7; no definite D call. The ends were cut back, 3 bases at V and 0 bases at J, with 13 bases in the middle. Germline lookup yields CDR1 SGDLS and CDR2 YYNGEE. The CDR3 runs 15 residues. The CDR3 DNA reads TGTGCCAGCAGCGCCCATGAGGCCACCTCCTACGAGCAGTACTTC. It yields the protein CASSAHEATSYEQYF.

This clone has a handful of counts. The V gene is TRBV5-1, the J gene TRBJ2-7; D is possibly TRBD1 (5 bases). Germline values: CDR1 SGHRS, CDR2 YFSETQ. Trimming stripped 0 bases from V and 2 bases from J, with 12 bases between. CDR3 length: 15 residues. The CDR3 region is CASSLAWGSPYEQYF. CDR3 DNA: TGCGCCAGCAGCTTGGCCTGGGGCAGCCCCTACGAGCAGTACTTC. Full variable domain (rest looked up from reference TRBV5-1 and TRBJ2-7): KAGVTQTPRYLIKTRGQQVTLSCSPISGHRSVSWYQQTPGQGLQFLFEYFSETQRNKGNFPGRFSGRQFSNSRSEMNVSTLELGDSALYLCASSLAWGSPYEQYFGPGTRLTVT.

This clone has only one observation. This rearrangement joins TRBV3-1 (or the pseudogene TRBV3-2) to TRBJ2-2, with D perhaps matching TRBD1 (6 bases). V was cut by 3 bases and J by 2 bases, with 7 bases left in between. This CDR3 region has 14 residues. Germline CDR1 and CDR2: LGHDT and YNNKEL (reference sequence). Here the CDR3 reads CASSQGHNTGELFF. The CDR3 DNA follows: TGTGCCAGCAGCCAGGGACACAACACCGGGGAGCTGTTTTTT.

The J gene is TRBJ2-2, the V gene TRBV4-3; 10 bases map to TRBD2. The CDR3 loop spans 16 amino acids. J lost 5 bases, V lost 4 bases, and 7 bases had no gene match. CDR1 is LGHNA, CDR2 YSLEER, per germline. DNA for the CDR3: TGCGCCAGCAGCCCCCGGACTAGCGGTCGTACCGGGGAGCTGTTTTTT. It yields the protein CASSPRTSGRTGELFF.

This chain joins TRBV5-1 and TRBJ2-7; 7 bases are shared with TRBD2. This CDR3 region has 14 residues. The J segment lost 10 bases and the V segment lost 1 base, leaving 11 bases of the junction unmatched. Germline V gene lookup returns CDR1 SGHRS and CDR2 YFSETQ. The CDR3 DNA reads TGCGCCAGCAGCTTGAGTGATTGGACTAGTTTACAGTACTTC. Translation gives CASSLSDWTSLQYF. Together with reference TRBV5-1 and TRBJ2-7, the CDR3 gives the full variable domain: KAGVTQTPRYLIKTRGQQVTLSCSPISGHRSVSWYQQTPGQGLQFLFEYFSETQRNKGNFPGRFSGRQFSNSRSEMNVSTLELGDSALYLCASSLSDWTSLQYFGPGTRLTVT.

The count of this clone is one. The chain combines TRBV18 with TRBJ1-4, with a possible D match to TRBD1 (5 bases). This CDR3 region has 14 residues. Trimming pared 6 bases from V and 5 bases from J, leaving 13 bases between. CDR1 is KGHSH, CDR2 LQKENI, per germline. The CDR3: CASSRTPGNEKLFF. The CDR3 nucleotides are TGTGCCAGCTCCCGTACGCCAGGGAATGAAAAACTGTTTTTT.

This clone occurred a few times. The CDR3 nucleotides are TGTGCCAGCAGCCCCGTTACAGGGGCAAATGAAAAACTGTTTTTT. Its translation: CASSPVTGANEKLFF. The rearrangement joins TRBV7-9 to TRBJ1-4; 7 nucleotides line up with TRBD1. CDR1 and CDR2 from the germline V gene are SEHNR and FQNEAQ (reference sequence). Unmatched junction bases numbered 8, after V lost 5 bases and J lost 5 bases. The CDR3 is made up of 15 amino acids.

The rearrangement uses TRBV11-1 and TRBJ2-1; the match to TRBD2 covers 10 bases. CDR1 is SGHAT and CDR2 is FQDESV in the germline V gene (reference sequence). J was trimmed by 7 bases and V by 3 bases; bases with no gene match: 6. The CDR3 covers 15 residues. The CDR3 coding sequence is TGTGCCAGCAGCTTCGGAGCGGGAGGGCCTAATGAGCAGTTCTTC. Translation gives CASSFGAGGPNEQFF. Looking up the rest from reference TRBV11-1 and TRBJ2-1 gives the full variable domain: EAEVAQSPRYKITEKSQAVAFWCDPISGHATLYWYRQILGQGPELLVQFQDESVVDDSQLPKDRFSAERLKGVDSTLKIQPAELGDSAMYLCASSFGAGGPNEQFFGPGTRLTVL.

The V and J genes are TRBV25-1 and TRBJ2-2, with D tentatively TRBD2 (6 bases). This CDR3 is built from 13 residues. Trimming cost V 2 bases and J 7 bases, with 8 bases left between them. Germline CDR1 is MGHDK and CDR2 is SYGVNS. In DNA, the CDR3 is TGTGCCAGCAGTGAAGAGGGACTCGGGGAGCTGTTTTTT. Protein: CASSEEGLGELFF.

The chain links TRBV6-5 to TRBJ2-2; D remains ambiguous. The CDR3 is 14 amino acids. CDR1 is MNHEY, CDR2 SVGAGI, per germline. The V and J ends lost 6 bases and 4 bases respectively, with 12 bases between them. In DNA form, the CDR3 reads TGTGCCAGCAGGGAGAGCCATTCCACCGGGGAGCTGTTTTTT. Its protein is CASRESHSTGELFF.

This chain connects TRBV5-6 to TRBJ1-4; maybe TRBD1 (6 bases). In germline, CDR1 is SGHDT, CDR2 YYEEEE. The CDR3 is 17 amino acids. The V and J ends lost 0 bases and 4 bases respectively, with 16 bases between them. The CDR3: CASSLDGGRAYNEKLFF. CDR3 in DNA: TGTGCCAGCAGCTTGGACGGGGGGCGGGCCTATAATGAAAAACTGTTTTTT.

V gene TRBV5-1 combines with J gene TRBJ2-7, with D uncertain. Trimming pared 1 base from V and 3 bases from J, leaving 8 bases between. Germline V lookup: CDR1 SGHRS, CDR2 YFSETQ. The CDR3 runs 13 residues. The CDR3 DNA sequence: TGCGCCAGCAGCTTGACTGAAAACTACGAGCAGTACTTC. This sequence encodes CASSLTENYEQYF.

The chain's CDR3 is CASSVRTSGSYNEQFF. The CDR3 DNA reads as TGTGCCAGCAGCGTTCGTACTAGCGGCTCCTACAATGAGCAGTTCTTC. This sequence joins TRBV9 and TRBJ2-1; 8 nucleotides align to TRBD2. The V segment lost 2 bases and the J segment 0 bases; nucleotides outside the gene matches: 4. CDR1 SGDLS and CDR2 YYNGEE come from the germline V gene. The CDR3 runs to 16 residues.

This chain connects TRBV11-3 to TRBJ1-1, with D perhaps TRBD1 (5 bases). Germline V lookup: CDR1 SGHNT, CDR2 YENEEA. Trimming took 6 bases from V and 6 from J, leaving 14 bases between them. The CDR3 sequence is 13 residues long. The CDR3 here is CASSPSWGAEAFF. As DNA, the CDR3 is TGTGCCAGCAGTCCCTCGTGGGGCGCTGAAGCTTTCTTT.

A few counts support this clone. This chain joins TRBV7-3 and TRBJ2-1; 13 nucleotides align to TRBD2. From germline, CDR1 is SGHTA and CDR2 FQGTGA. Germline trimming cut 5 bases from V and 8 bases from J; bases unmatched to any gene: 12. This CDR3 contains 17 residues. This CDR3 reads CASSPNGLAGDKDEQFF. The CDR3 bases are TGTGCCAGCAGCCCGAACGGACTAGCGGGAGATAAGGATGAGCAGTTCTTC.